The 18 T cell receptor beta chains listed next were all sequenced from one sample in a study of tumor-infiltrating lymphocytes in primary liver carcinoma. Scientists recovered RNA and DNA together from roughly 21-30 mg of unsorted bulk tissue. From about 0.45 ug total RNA, TCR beta cDNA was generated with a primer in the constant region. Investigators got TCR beta libraries out of three nested multiplex PCR rounds, done with slightly modified ARM-PCR. The first two PCR rounds, roughly 11 cycles each, used TRBV1-TRBV30 forward primers and a C-beta reverse primer. TCRdb itself ran the multiplex PCR reads through MiXCR, one entry per CDR3 protein. The repertoire holds 40,000 or so distinct CDR3 sequences, with roughly 73% as singletons. The source material was tumor-adjacent normal liver tissue. The receptors derive from a woman aged 30 to 39 with primary liver carcinoma and hepatitis B virus infection.

This chain links TRBV4-3 with TRBJ2-5; TRBD1 matches 7 bases. V lost 3 bases and J lost 7; bases outside the gene matches: 2. This CDR3 comprises 12 residues. CDR1 is LGHNA, CDR2 YSLEER, per germline. The DNA for the CDR3 is TGCGCCAGCAGCCAGAGGACAGGGACCCAGTACTTC. Amino acid sequence: CASSQRTGTQYF.

The chain recombines TRBV20-1 with TRBJ2-3; 11 nucleotides match TRBD2. CDR1 and CDR2 from the germline V gene are DFQATT and SNEGSKA (reference sequence). Trimming cost V 5 bases and J 6 bases; bases outside gene matches: 7. The CDR3 length is 14 residues. DNA of the CDR3: TGCAGTGCTGAACCGGGACTAGCGGCCGATACGCAGTATTTT. Translated: CSAEPGLAADTQYF.

Details on this clonotype: A junction boundary mismatches the germline segment, possibly from a read error. This chain connects TRBV5-4 to TRBJ1-6; D is possibly TRBD1 (5 bases). Per germline, CDR1 SGHNT and CDR2 YYREEE (reference sequence). The CDR3 is 15 amino acids. CDR3 in amino acids: CASSPRAGDNSPLRF. The CDR3 bases are TGTGCCAGCAGCCCAAGGGCGGGGGATAATTCACCTCTCCGCTTT.

Details on this clonotype: One end of the junction varies from germline; a read error may be responsible. V usage is TRBV6-2 or TRBV6-3 and J usage is TRBJ2-3; TRBD1 might be the D (5 bases). The CDR3 spans 15 residues. Germline CDR1 is MNHEY and CDR2 is SVGEGT. The CDR3 coding sequence is TGTGCCAGCAATTACTCCCCCGACAGATTAGATACACAGTATTTT. This sequence encodes CASNYSPDRLDTQYF.

In regard to this clonotype: This may stem from a read error, because a much larger clone lies one nucleotide away. The chain joins TRBV19 to TRBJ1-1, with D perhaps TRBD1 (6 bases). CDR1 and CDR2 from the germline V gene are LNHDA and SQIVND (reference sequence). The CDR3 is made up of 11 amino acids. Trimming removed 9 bases at V and 9 bases at J, with 14 bases between. The CDR3 here is CASIQGIQAFF. DNA of the CDR3: TGTGCCAGCATTCAGGGGATTCAAGCTTTCTTT.

About this clonotype: The CDR3 carries no conserved terminal phenylalanine or tryptophan, so it likely arises from a read error. It is unclear where the CDR3 begins or ends on the DNA, so no DNA is shown, and the CDR3 is as TCRdb lists it. This chain links TRBV11-2 with TRBJ2-5; the D call TRBD1 from the table was never checked on the DNA. Termini included, the CDR3 measures 16 amino acids. Germline V gene data show CDR1 as SGHAT and CDR2 as FQNNGV. The CDR3 loop reads CASSTRTGGAKGTLYL.

The chain joins TRBV6-1 to TRBJ1-3; no firm D call. CDR1 and CDR2 (germline): MNHNS, SASEGT. The CDR3 length is 20 residues. Trimming took off 2 bases at V and 2 bases at J, with 25 bases between the two ends. Here the CDR3 DNA reads TGTGCCAGCAGTGAATTGTGGAAAACAGACACAAATCCCCCTGGAAACACCATATATTTT. As protein: CASSELWKTDTNPPGNTIYF.

This clonotype came up a few times. The rearrangement links TRBV7-8 to TRBJ2-1, with 7 positions matching TRBD2. CDR3 size: 13 residues. The germline gives CDR1 SGHVS, CDR2 FQNEAQ. Germline trimming cut 8 bases from V and 5 bases from J; bases unmatched to any gene: 6. CDR3 sequence reads: CASWEGPNNEQFF. In DNA, the CDR3 is TGTGCCAGCTGGGAGGGCCCGAACAATGAGCAGTTCTTC.

By sample fraction, this clonotype is medium-sized. The chain links TRBV11-2 to TRBJ2-2, with 10 bases aligning to TRBD2. The CDR3 is 16 residues long. Germline V gene lookup returns CDR1 SGHAT and CDR2 FQNNGV. Trimming at V came to 4 bases and at J to 6 bases, leaving 8 bases not matched to a gene. The CDR3 is CASSSTRSGRSGELFF. DNA for the CDR3: TGTGCCAGCAGCTCGACACGTAGCGGGAGGTCCGGGGAGCTGTTTTTT.

This sequence joins TRBV11-2 and TRBJ2-5; possibly TRBD1 for D (5 bases). Trimming took off 3 bases at V and 5 bases at J, with 16 bases between the two ends. The length of the CDR3 is 15 residues. Looked up from germline, CDR1 is SGHAT and CDR2 is FQNNGV. The CDR3 bases are TGTGCCAGCAGCTTCTTGACGACAGCCACGGAGACCCAGTACTTC. Amino acids: CASSFLTTATETQYF.

Concerning this clonotype itself: No conserved phenylalanine or tryptophan ends this CDR3, so it is likely a read error. The DNA is left out, because the CDR3 cannot be placed on it with certainty; the CDR3 is given as TCRdb lists it. The chain couples TRBV11-2 to TRBJ1-2; the table names TRBD1, a call not compared with the DNA. The CDR3 contains 13 residues when both ends are counted. Germline lookup yields CDR1 SGHAT and CDR2 FQNNGV. The CDR3 sequence: CTSTQGGGGGYTL.

This clonotype showed up just a few times. The rearrangement joins TRBV29-1 to TRBJ2-3; D gene unclear. V gave up 8 bases and J gave up 4 bases, with 19 bases separating them. This CDR3 contains 14 residues. Looked up from germline, CDR1 is SQVTM and CDR2 is ANQGSEA. The CDR3 DNA follows: TGCAGCCCCCGCTCAGAAAGCGTTGCAGATACGCAGTATTTT. This translates into CSPRSESVADTQYF.

As concerns this clonotype: The junction does not match germline at one end; this may be a read error. The chain has TRBV6-5 and TRBJ1-6; a weak D match, TRBD1 (5 bases). Germline-derived CDR1 and CDR2 are MNHEY and SVGAGI. The CDR3 consists of 15 residues. CDR3 nucleotides: TGTGTCAGCAGGGAAAGGAGTGCCCCCCTTTTATCCCTCCACTTT. It translates to CVSRERSAPLLSLHF.

This chain uses TRBV11-2 with TRBJ2-7, with TRBD2 matching 7 bases. V trimming: 1 base; J trimming: 13 bases; junction bases outside the gene matches: 16. Per germline, CDR1 SGHAT and CDR2 FQNNGV. This CDR3 has 15 residues. The CDR3 sequence is CASSLAGSSGLLGYF. The DNA for the CDR3 is TGTGCCAGCAGCTTAGCAGGGTCTAGCGGCCTCTTGGGATACTTC. The full variable domain, in which reference TRBV11-2 and TRBJ2-7 provide the parts outside the CDR3, is EAGVAQSPRYKIIEKRQSVAFWCNPISGHATLYWYQQILGQGPKLLIQFQNNGVVDDSQLPKDRFSAERLKGVDSTLKIQPAKLEDSAVYLCASSLAGSSGLLGYFGPGTRLTVT.

As for this clonotype: A read error may account for a junction end that differs from germline. The chain employs TRBV6-5 and TRBJ2-3; maybe TRBD1 (6 bases). There are 15 residues in the CDR3. Germline V gives CDR1 MNHEY, CDR2 SVGAGI. For the CDR3, the DNA is TGTGCCGGCAGTTACTGGGGGCAAGGCACAGATACGCAGTATTTT. Its protein product is CAGSYWGQGTDTQYF.

On this clonotype: An end of the junction differs from the germline gene, which may be a read error. This chain connects TRBV6-6 to TRBJ2-1; TRBD2 matches at 9 bases. CDR3 size: 16 residues. The germline gives CDR1 MNHNY, CDR2 SVGAGI (reference sequence). The DNA of the CDR3 is TGTACCAGCGGTCCCAAATTAGCGGGAGTTTTAAATGAGCAGTTCTTC. Its translation is CTSGPKLAGVLNEQFF.

On this clonotype itself: It is likely a read error, because the conserved phenylalanine at the end of the CDR3 is missing. The chain uses TRBV5-4 and TRBJ2-1, with TRBD2 matching 8 bases. CDR3 length: 16 residues. Germline V gene data show CDR1 as SGHNT and CDR2 as YYREEE (reference sequence). CDR3 sequence (DNA): TGTGCCAGCAGCTCGACTAGCGCAAGCTCCTACGATGAGCAGTTCATC. Residues: CASSSTSASSYDEQFI.

About this clonotype: Here the CDR3 omits its conserved ending phenylalanine or tryptophan, so a read error is the likely source. The chain has TRBV6-2 or TRBV6-3 and TRBJ2-5; the D is unclear. The germline V gene has CDR1 MNHEY and CDR2 SVGEGT. The CDR3 runs 12 residues. The V end lost 10 bases, the J end lost 4 bases, and 13 bases lay between the germline ends. In nucleotides, the CDR3 is TGTGCCATCGTATCGAACGGAGAGACCCAGTACTTA. Translation: CAIVSNGETQYL.